One sample yielded the 2 T cell receptor beta chains listed below, sequenced in a study of cytomegalovirus exposure and HLA in healthy donors. A multiplex PCR was run with 60 Vbeta primers and 13 Jbeta primers. The table came from immunoSEQ multiplex PCR; TCRdb's copy has only in-frame clones and leaves some out. Of 95,000 to 130,000 clones in the sample, 81% are singletons; the top ten hold 3.9%. Input material: PBMCs. The receptors derive from a woman aged 30 to 39 in good health and CMV-seronegative.

The table lists this clone with a few counts. The gene calls are TRBV4-1 and TRBJ2-7; TRBD1 matches at 7 bases. The germline CDR1 and CDR2 sequences are MGHRA and YSYEKL. J was trimmed by 6 bases and V by 4 bases; bases with no gene match: 15. The CDR3 spans 16 residues. CDR3 coding DNA: TGCGCCAGCAGCCCTCGTCCCGGGACAGAATATCCCGAGCAGTACTTC. Translated: CASSPRPGTEYPEQYF.

The genes are TRBV21-1 and TRBJ1-2; the DNA was not used to check the table's D call, TRBD1. TRBV21-1 is described as a pseudogene. CDR3 length: 19 amino acids. The CDR3 reads CASSKGKTGGGRLNYGYTF. The CDR3 bases are TGTGCCAGCAGCAAAGGGAAGACAGGGGGAGGGAGGTTGAACTATGGCTACACCTTC.